These T cell receptor beta chains were read from a single sample in a study of OX40 agonist ivuxolimab in advanced cancers. Profiled with immunoSEQ multiplex PCR; TCRdb holds only in-frame clones, not every one. The top ten hold just over 2.5% of the sample, which has about 76,000 clones, approximately 86% seen once. This material consisted of CD4+ or CD8+ T cells sorted from blood, taken in a trial of the OX40 agonist ivuxolimab. The receptors shown here come from an adult with an advanced solid tumor such as melanoma, head and neck, liver or kidney cancer. Both conserved end residues are part of each CDR3. D genes are given only for firm matches. Expanded clones get a size class; other rows say once, few or many, or leave the size out.

>.|TRBJ1-2|TRBV7-2|.
CASSHSPEDGYTF
TGTGCCAGCAGCCATTCTCCAGAGGATGGCTACACCTTC
>.|TRBJ2-1|TRBV7-8|.
CASTSPTGSLIPNEQFF
TGTGCCAGCACCTCCCCGACCGGGAGCCTTATCCCCAATGAGCAGTTCTTC
>.|TRBJ2-3|TRBV5-1|.
CASSLDLGDTQYF
TGCGCCAGCAGCTTGGATTTGGGCGATACGCAGTATTTT
>.|TRBJ1-2|TRBV5-1|.
CASSLGGNYGYTF
TGCGCCAGCAGCTTGGGCGGGAACTATGGCTACACCTTC
>.|TRBJ2-1|TRBV5-1|.
CASSLAGTQSGEQFF
TGCGCCAGCAGCTTGGCAGGAACACAATCGGGTGAGCAGTTCTTC
>.|TRBJ2-1|TRBV19|TRBD1
CATLRPAGTGDRNEQFF
TGTGCCACCCTTCGCCCTGCCGGGACAGGGGACCGCAATGAGCAGTTCTTC
>.|TRBJ2-7|TRBV28|TRBD1
CASSSTGTGHEQYF
TGTGCCAGCAGTTCGACAGGGACCGGTCACGAGCAGTACTTC
>.|TRBJ1-6|TRBV9|.
CASSADSGSYNSPLHF
TGTGCCAGCAGCGCCGACAGTGGCTCCTATAATTCACCCCTCCACTTT
>.|TRBJ1-5|TRBV4-3|.
CASVGEPIWPQHF
TGCGCCAGCGTTGGGGAGCCCATTTGGCCCCAGCATTTT
>once|TRBJ2-3|TRBV18|.
CASSPGTVVVTDTQYF
TGTGCCAGCTCACCAGGGACGGTCGTAGTCACAGATACGCAGTATTTT
>.|TRBJ2-2|TRBV5-1|.
CASSLAGTNTGELFF
TGCGCCAGCAGCTTGGCTGGTACCAACACCGGGGAGCTGTTTTTT
>.|TRBJ2-2|TRBV11-1|TRBD1
CASSLQGASGELFF
TGTGCCAGCAGCTTACAGGGGGCAAGCGGGGAGCTGTTTTTT
>.|TRBJ2-1|TRBV10-3|.
CAINPGPGANEQFF
TGTGCCATCAATCCGGGACCAGGGGCTAATGAGCAGTTCTTC
>.|TRBJ1-6|TRBV9|.
CASSVTGDGYSPLHF
TGTGCCAGCAGCGTGACCGGGGATGGTTATTCACCCCTCCACTTT
>.|TRBJ1-6|TRBV25-1|.
CASRGLPAGNSPLHF
TGTGCCAGCAGGGGACTACCGGCAGGGAATTCACCCCTCCACTTT
>.|TRBJ1-1|TRBV19|TRBD1
CASSVQGAGNTEAFF
TGTGCCAGTAGTGTACAGGGGGCCGGGAACACTGAAGCTTTCTTT
>.|TRBJ1-6|TRBV27|.
CASSGSRGRSYNSPLHF
TGTGCCAGCAGTGGCAGCCGGGGAAGATCCTATAATTCACCCCTCCACTTT
>.|TRBJ2-2|TRBV18|.
CASSPVGDGELFF
TGTGCCAGCTCACCAGTTGGGGACGGGGAGCTGTTTTTT
>.|TRBJ1-5|TRBV7-9|TRBD1
CASSLTGDNQPQHF
TGTGCCAGCAGCTTAACAGGGGACAATCAGCCCCAGCATTTT
>.|TRBJ1-3|TRBV10-2|.
CASSEPPAGVSGNTIYF
TGCGCCAGCAGTGAGCCCCCGGCAGGGGTCTCTGGAAACACCATATATTTT
>.|TRBJ1-3|TRBV5-6|.
CASSLLGSNEVGNTIYF
TGTGCCAGCAGCTTGTTGGGGTCCAATGAGGTCGGAAACACCATATATTTT
>.|TRBJ1-2|TRBV2|.
CASSGGQNYGYTF
TGTGCCAGCAGTGGAGGGCAGAACTATGGCTACACCTTC
>.|TRBJ1-1|TRBV6-1|.
CASRRGVMNTEAFF
TGTGCCAGCAGAAGGGGGGTGATGAACACTGAAGCTTTCTTT
>few|TRBJ1-1|TRBV7-2|.
CASSLQGAGAEAFF
TGTGCCAGCAGCTTACAGGGTGCGGGTGCGGAAGCTTTCTTT
>.|TRBJ1-3|TRBV4-1|.
CASSQDPNRDTIYF
TGCGCCAGCAGCCAAGATCCGAACCGAGACACCATATATTTT
>.|TRBJ1-2|TRBV5-4|.
CASSLSRNYGYTF
TGTGCCAGCAGCTTGTCCCGGAACTATGGCTACACCTTC
>.|TRBJ2-7|TRBV19|TRBD2
CASSIAPSSGSSYEQYF
TGTGCCAGTAGTATAGCGCCCTCTAGCGGATCCTCCTACGAGCAGTACTTC
>.|TRBJ2-2|TRBV30|.
CAWSQGITWGHGELFF
TGTGCCTGGAGTCAAGGGATTACATGGGGTCACGGGGAGCTGTTTTTT
>.|TRBJ2-2|TRBV11-3|.
CASSLQGGDLTGELFF
TGTGCCAGCAGCTTACAGGGGGGAGATCTCACCGGGGAGCTGTTTTTT
>once|TRBJ2-7|TRBV7-2|.
CASSLSRAGREQYF
TGTGCCAGCAGCTTATCCCGGGCAGGACGCGAGCAGTACTTC
>once|TRBJ1-4|TRBV6-1|.
CASSVGQGYEKLFF
TGTGCCAGCAGTGTAGGGCAGGGTTATGAAAAACTGTTTTTT
>few|TRBJ1-4|TRBV7-2|.
CATHPGTANEKLFF
TGTGCCACCCATCCCGGGACGGCTAATGAAAAACTGTTTTTT
>.|TRBJ2-5|TRBV5-1|TRBD1
CASSPGTGPRGYF
TGCGCCAGCAGCCCCGGGACAGGGCCCCGGGGGTACTTC
>.|TRBJ1-2|TRBV4-1|.
CASSQGDEGLYGYTF
TGCGCCAGCAGCCAGGGGGACGAGGGCCTCTATGGCTACACCTTC
>.|TRBJ1-3|TRBV28|TRBD1
CASSRTGGSGNTIYF
TGTGCCAGCAGTCGTACAGGGGGCTCTGGAAACACCATATATTTT
>.|TRBJ1-2|TRBV27|.
CASSFTQNYGYTF
TGTGCCAGCAGCTTTACACAGAACTATGGCTACACCTTC
>.|TRBJ2-3|TRBV19|TRBD2
CSGGTCTDTQYF
TGTAGCGGGGGGACATGCACAGATACGCAGTATTTT
>.|TRBJ2-1|TRBV7-3|TRBD1
CASSLRQGDDEQFF
TGTGCCAGCAGCCTGAGACAGGGGGACGATGAGCAGTTCTTC
>.|TRBJ2-7|TRBV7-6|.
CASSPRGGGFYEQYF
TGTGCCAGCAGCCCTAGAGGGGGGGGTTTCTACGAGCAGTACTTC
>.|TRBJ1-1|TRBV7-9|TRBD1
CASSRQGEGTEAFF
TGTGCCAGCAGCCGTCAGGGGGAAGGCACTGAAGCTTTCTTT
>.|TRBJ2-3|TRBV28|TRBD2
CASRPFWGGEVDTQYF
TGTGCCAGCAGGCCCTTTTGGGGGGGGGAGGTGGATACGCAGTATTTT